The entry below gives a single T cell receptor beta chain sequence along with its context. Its antigen is still unknown. These data originate in a study of blood T cells in healthy people across ages. Points from the study as a whole: The lack of PBMC sorting stopped any conclusive naive versus antigen-experienced comparison.

The CDR3 totals 16 residues. CDR1 is MDHEN and CDR2 is SYDVKM in the germline V gene. V lost 6 bases and J 0 bases, leaving 15 bases between the germline ends. A J-beta primer mix and a sample-barcoded 5' primer were used in a second PCR of about 7 to 11 cycles. No fewer than 2.5 million CDR3-containing paired-end reads came from each sample. TCRdb re-derived calls from the 5' RACE reads in MiXCR, one entry per CDR3 protein. The table has 1.5 million to 1.8 million distinct CDR3 sequences, about 42% seen once. Each of the donors had 8 to 10 milliliters of peripheral blood drawn into EDTA-treated Vacutainer tubes. Each sample had at least 6.5 million PBMCs isolated.

This TCR came from a young woman in good health. The J gene is TRBJ2-4, the V gene TRBV28; D unresolved. Material for sequencing was blood. The CDR3, as DNA: TGTGCCAGCAGCGCCACATGGGTTTCAGCCAAAAACATTCAGTACTTC. Protein: CASSATWVSAKNIQYF.